One and the same sample provided the 2 T cell receptor beta chains below, sequenced in a study of radiotherapy plus CTLA-4 blockade in lung cancer. Some clones are missing from TCRdb's copy, which holds only in-frame ones; the method was immunoSEQ multiplex PCR. The sample carries tens of thousands of clones, around three quarters recorded once. The sample consisted of peripheral blood, taken from a patient treated with radiotherapy plus ipilimumab. The receptors here all came from a human donor with non-small cell lung cancer whose response to radiotherapy plus ipilimumab could not be evaluated.

The chain couples TRBV5-1 to TRBJ1-1; D is unresolved. Germline CDR1 is SGHRS and CDR2 is YFSETQ. V lost 4 bases and J lost 0, with 7 bases in between. CDR3 length equals 13 residues. The CDR3 region has the DNA TGCGCCAGCAGCCTGACATTGAACACTGAAGCTTTCTTT. It encodes CASSLTLNTEAFF.

This clone appeared a few times. The CDR3 DNA reads as TGTGCCAGCAGGAGGGACAGCGGTGAAGCTTTCTTT. Its protein product is CASRRDSGEAFF. The rearrangement links TRBV2 to TRBJ1-1; 7 bases fit TRBD1. Germline values: CDR1 SNHLY, CDR2 FYNNEI. With V trimmed by 6 bases and J by 7 bases, 5 bases remained unmatched. This CDR3 has 12 residues.